This T cell receptor (beta chain) stems from a study of blood T cell repertoires in COVID-19. Profiling relied on immunoSEQ multiplex PCR, and the TCRdb table lists in-frame clones only, not all of them. The repertoire holds roughly 500,000 clones, with approximately 92% as singletons. Germline V lookup: CDR1 SGHVS, CDR2 FQNEAQ. With 1 base clipped from V and 6 bases from J, the junction kept 6 bases outside the gene matches. This CDR3 spans 17 amino acids. The material sequenced was peripheral blood. The source of this sequence is a man younger than 30 with COVID-19, enrolled during active disease. The rearrangement joins TRBV7-8 to TRBJ2-3, with TRBD2 identical over 14 bases. The CDR3 DNA reads TGTGCCAGCAGCTTAGGGGGACTAGCGGGAGTTGGCGATACGCAGTATTTT. Its translation is CASSLGGLAGVGDTQYF.